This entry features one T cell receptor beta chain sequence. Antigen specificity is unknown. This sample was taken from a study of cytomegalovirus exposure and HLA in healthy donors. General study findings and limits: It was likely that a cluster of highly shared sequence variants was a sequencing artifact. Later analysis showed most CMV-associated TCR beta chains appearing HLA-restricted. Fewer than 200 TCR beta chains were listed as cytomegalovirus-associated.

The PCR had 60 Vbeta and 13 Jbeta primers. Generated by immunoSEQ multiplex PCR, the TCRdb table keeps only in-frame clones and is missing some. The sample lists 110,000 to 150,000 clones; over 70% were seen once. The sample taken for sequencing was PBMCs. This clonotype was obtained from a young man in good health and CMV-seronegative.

The DNA for the CDR3 is TGTGCCAGCAGTTTAGACAGCTTCACCGGGGAGCTGTTTTTT. Its translation: CASSLDSFTGELFF. This rearrangement joins TRBV27 to TRBJ2-2; a possible D gene is TRBD1 (5 bases). Between the trimmed V and J ends, which lost 2 bases and 4 bases, there was a span of 8 bases. CDR3 length: 14 residues. CDR1 is MNHEY, CDR2 SMNVEV, per germline (reference sequence).